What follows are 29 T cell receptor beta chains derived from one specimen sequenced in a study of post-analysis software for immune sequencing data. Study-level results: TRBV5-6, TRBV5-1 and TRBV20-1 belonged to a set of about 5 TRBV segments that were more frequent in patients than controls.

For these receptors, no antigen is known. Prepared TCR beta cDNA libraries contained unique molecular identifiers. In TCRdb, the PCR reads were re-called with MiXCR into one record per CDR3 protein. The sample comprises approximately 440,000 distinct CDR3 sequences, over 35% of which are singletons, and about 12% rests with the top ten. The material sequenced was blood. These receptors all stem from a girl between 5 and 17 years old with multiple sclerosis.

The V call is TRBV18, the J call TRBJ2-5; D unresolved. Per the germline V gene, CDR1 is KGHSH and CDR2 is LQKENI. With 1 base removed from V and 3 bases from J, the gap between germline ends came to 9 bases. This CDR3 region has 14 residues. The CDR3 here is CASSPLTEEETQYF. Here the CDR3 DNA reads TGTGCCAGCTCACCACTAACGGAAGAAGAGACCCAGTACTTC.

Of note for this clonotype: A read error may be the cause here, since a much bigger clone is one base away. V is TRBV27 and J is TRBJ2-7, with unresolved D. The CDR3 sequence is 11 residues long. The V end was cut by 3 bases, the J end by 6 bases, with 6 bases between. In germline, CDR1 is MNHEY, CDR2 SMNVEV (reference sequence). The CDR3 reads CASSFASEQYF. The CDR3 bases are TGTGCCAGCAGTTTTGCCTCCGAGCAGTACTTC.

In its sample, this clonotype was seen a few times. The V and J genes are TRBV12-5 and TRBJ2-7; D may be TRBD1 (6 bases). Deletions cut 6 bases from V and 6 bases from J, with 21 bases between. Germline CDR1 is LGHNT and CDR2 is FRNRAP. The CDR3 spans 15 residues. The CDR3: CASGRDGQLFTEQYF. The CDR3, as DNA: TGTGCTAGTGGCCGTGACGGACAGCTCTTCACCGAGCAGTACTTC.

CDR3: CASSQDTEQGAYNEQFF. The CDR3 region has the DNA TGTGCCAGCAGCCAAGATACCGAGCAGGGCGCCTACAATGAGCAGTTCTTC. The chain links TRBV4-2 to TRBJ2-1; possible D gene TRBD1, 5 bases. The V end was cut by 0 bases, the J end by 2 bases, with 14 bases between. The CDR3 length is 17 residues. CDR1 is LGHNA and CDR2 is YNFKEQ in the germline V gene.

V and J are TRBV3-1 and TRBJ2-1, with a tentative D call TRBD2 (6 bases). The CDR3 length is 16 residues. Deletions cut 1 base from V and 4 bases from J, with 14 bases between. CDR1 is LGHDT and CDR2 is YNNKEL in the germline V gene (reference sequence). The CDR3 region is CASSQGRDSLYNEQFF. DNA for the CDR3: TGTGCCAGCAGCCAAGGGCGGGACTCTCTTTACAATGAGCAGTTCTTC.

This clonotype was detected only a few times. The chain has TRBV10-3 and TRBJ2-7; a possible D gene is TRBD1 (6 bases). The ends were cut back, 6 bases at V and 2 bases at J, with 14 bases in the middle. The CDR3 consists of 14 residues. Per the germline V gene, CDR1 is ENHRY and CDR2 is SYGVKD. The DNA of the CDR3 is TGTGCCATCAGCGGACAGCCTGAGGCCTACGAGCAGTACTTC. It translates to CAISGQPEAYEQYF.

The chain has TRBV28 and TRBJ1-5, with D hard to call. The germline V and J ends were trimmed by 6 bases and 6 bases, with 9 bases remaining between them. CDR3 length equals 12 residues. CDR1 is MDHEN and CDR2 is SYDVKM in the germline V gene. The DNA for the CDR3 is TGTGCCAGCAGAACCCTACCTCAGCCCCAGCATTTT. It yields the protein CASRTLPQPQHF.

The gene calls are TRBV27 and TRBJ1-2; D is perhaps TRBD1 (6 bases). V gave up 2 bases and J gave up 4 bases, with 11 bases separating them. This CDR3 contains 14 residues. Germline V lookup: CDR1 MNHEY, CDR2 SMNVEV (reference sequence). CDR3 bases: TGTGCCAGCAGTTTAATAGGGGGGCCCTATGGCTACACCTTC. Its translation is CASSLIGGPYGYTF.

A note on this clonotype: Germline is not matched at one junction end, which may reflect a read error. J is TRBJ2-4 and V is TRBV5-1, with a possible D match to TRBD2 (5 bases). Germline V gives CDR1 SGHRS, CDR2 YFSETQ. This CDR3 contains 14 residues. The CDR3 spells CTSSGGDTKNIQYF. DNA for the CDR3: TGCACCAGCAGCGGCGGAGATACCAAAAACATTCAGTACTTC. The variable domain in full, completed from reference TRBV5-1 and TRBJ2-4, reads KAGVTQTPRYLIKTRGQQVTLSCSPISGHRSVSWYQQTPGQGLQFLFEYFSETQRNKGNFPGRFSGRQFSNSRSEMNVSTLELGDSALYLCTSSGGDTKNIQYFGAGTRLSVL.

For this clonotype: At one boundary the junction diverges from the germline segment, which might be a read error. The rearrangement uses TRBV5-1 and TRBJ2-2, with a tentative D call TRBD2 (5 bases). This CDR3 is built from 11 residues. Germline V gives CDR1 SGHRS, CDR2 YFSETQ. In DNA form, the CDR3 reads TGCGCCAGCAGCATCACCGGGGAGCGGTTTTTT. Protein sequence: CASSITGERFF.

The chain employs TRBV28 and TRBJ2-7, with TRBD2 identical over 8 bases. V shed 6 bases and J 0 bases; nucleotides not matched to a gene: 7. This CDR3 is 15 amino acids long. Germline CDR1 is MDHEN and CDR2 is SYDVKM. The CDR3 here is CASRSGSKGSYEQYF. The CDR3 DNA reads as TGTGCCAGCAGGAGCGGGAGCAAGGGCTCCTACGAGCAGTACTTC.

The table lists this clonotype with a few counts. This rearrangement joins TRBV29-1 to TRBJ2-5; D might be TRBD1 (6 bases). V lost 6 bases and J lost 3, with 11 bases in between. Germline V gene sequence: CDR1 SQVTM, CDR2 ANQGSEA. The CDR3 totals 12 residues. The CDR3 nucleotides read TGCAGCGTAAAGGCAGGGGAAGAGACCCAGTACTTC. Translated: CSVKAGEETQYF.

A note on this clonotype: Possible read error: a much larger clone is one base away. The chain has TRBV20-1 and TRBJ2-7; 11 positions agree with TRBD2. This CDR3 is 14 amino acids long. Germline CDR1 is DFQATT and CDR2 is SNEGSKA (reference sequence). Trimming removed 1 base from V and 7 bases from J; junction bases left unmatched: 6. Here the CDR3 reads CSARALAGGREQYF. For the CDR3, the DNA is TGCAGTGCTAGAGCGCTAGCGGGAGGACGGGAGCAGTACTTC.

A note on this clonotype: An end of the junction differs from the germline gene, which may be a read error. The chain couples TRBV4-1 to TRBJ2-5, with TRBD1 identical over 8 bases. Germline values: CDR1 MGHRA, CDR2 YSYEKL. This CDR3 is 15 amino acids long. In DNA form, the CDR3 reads TGCGCCAGCAGCAAAGACAGGGGCCAACAAGAGACCCAGTACTTC. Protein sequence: CASSKDRGQQETQYF.

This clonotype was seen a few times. Here the CDR3 DNA reads TGCAGTGCTAGAGATCCCTGGGTAGCGGGGTACAATGAGCAGTTCTTC. Translated, it gives CSARDPWVAGYNEQFF. V and J are TRBV20-1 and TRBJ2-1, with TRBD2 matching over 8 bases. From germline, CDR1 is DFQATT and CDR2 SNEGSKA (reference sequence). This CDR3 contains 16 residues. The ends lost 0 bases at V and 4 bases at J; junction bases unmatched: 8.

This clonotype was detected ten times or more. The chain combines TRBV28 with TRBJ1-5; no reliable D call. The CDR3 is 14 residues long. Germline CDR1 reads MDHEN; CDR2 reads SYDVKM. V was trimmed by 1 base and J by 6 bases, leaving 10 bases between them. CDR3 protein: CASSLFEGSQPQHF. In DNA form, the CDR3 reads TGTGCCAGCAGTTTATTTGAGGGATCTCAGCCCCAGCATTTT.

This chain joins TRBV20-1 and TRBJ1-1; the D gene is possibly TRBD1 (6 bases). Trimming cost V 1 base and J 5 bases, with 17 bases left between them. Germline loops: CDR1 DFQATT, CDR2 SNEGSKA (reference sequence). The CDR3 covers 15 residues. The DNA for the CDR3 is TGCAGTGCTAGAGGGGGGGAACAGGGAGGAACTGAAGCTTTCTTT. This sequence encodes CSARGGEQGGTEAFF.

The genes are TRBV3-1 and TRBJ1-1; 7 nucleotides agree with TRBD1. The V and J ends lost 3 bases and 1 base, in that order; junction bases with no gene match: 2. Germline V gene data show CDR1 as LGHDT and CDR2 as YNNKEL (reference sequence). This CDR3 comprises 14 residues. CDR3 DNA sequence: TGTGCCAGCAGCCAGGACAGGAGGAACACTGAAGCTTTCTTT. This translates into CASSQDRRNTEAFF. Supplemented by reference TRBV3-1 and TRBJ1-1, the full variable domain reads DTAVSQTPKYLVTQMGNDKSIKCEQNLGHDTMYWYKQDSKKFLKIMFSYNNKELIINETVPNRFSPKSPDKAHLNLHINSLELGDSAVYFCASSQDRRNTEAFFGQGTRLTVV.

The CDR3: CSVRTGGLYEQYF. CDR3 nucleotide sequence: TGCAGCGTCCGGACAGGGGGGCTCTACGAGCAGTACTTC. The genes are TRBV29-1 and TRBJ2-7, with 10 positions matching TRBD1. Looked up from germline, CDR1 is SQVTM and CDR2 is ANQGSEA. The length of the CDR3 is 13 residues. V gave up 6 bases and J gave up 3 bases; unmatched junction bases: 5.

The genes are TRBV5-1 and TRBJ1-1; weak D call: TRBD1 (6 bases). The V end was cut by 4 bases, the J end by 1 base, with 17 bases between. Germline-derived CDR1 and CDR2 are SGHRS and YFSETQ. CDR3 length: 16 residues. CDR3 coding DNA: TGCGCCAGCAGCAATACACCGGGACATACGAACACTGAAGCTTTCTTT. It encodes CASSNTPGHTNTEAFF.

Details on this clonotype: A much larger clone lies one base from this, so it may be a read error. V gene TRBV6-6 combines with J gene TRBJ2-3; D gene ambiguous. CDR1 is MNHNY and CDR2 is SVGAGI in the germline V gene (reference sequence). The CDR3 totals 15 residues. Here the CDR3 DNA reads TGTGCCGGCAGTGACGGGCCGTTACTTGGAGATACGCAGTATTTT. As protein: CAGSDGPLLGDTQYF.

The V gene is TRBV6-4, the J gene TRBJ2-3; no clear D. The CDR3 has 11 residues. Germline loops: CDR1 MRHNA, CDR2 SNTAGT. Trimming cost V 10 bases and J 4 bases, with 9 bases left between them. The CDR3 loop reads CAMRDPDTQYF. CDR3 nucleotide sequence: TGTGCCATGCGTGACCCAGATACGCAGTATTTT.

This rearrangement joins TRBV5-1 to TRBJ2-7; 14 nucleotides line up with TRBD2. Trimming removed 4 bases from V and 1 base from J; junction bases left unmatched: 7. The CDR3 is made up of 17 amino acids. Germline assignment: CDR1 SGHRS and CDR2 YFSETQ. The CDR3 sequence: CASSVGTSGSISYEQYF. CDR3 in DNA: TGCGCCAGCAGCGTCGGGACTAGCGGGAGTATATCCTACGAGCAGTACTTC.

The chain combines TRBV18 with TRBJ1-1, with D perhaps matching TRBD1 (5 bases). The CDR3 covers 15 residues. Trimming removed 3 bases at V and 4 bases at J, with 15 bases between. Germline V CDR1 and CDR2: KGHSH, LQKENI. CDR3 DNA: TGTGCCAGCTCACCGACGGGGGGGATCGGCACTGAAGCTTTCTTT. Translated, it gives CASSPTGGIGTEAFF.

CDR3 nucleotides: TGTGCCAGCAGCTTCAGTCAGGGGGATGGTCCGTACTTC. Amino acids: CASSFSQGDGPYF. The chain joins TRBV7-8 to TRBJ2-5, with 7 nucleotides matching TRBD1. Trimming at V came to 3 bases and at J to 13 bases, leaving 11 bases not matched to a gene. The CDR3 is 13 amino acids. CDR1 SGHVS and CDR2 FQNEAQ come from the germline V gene.

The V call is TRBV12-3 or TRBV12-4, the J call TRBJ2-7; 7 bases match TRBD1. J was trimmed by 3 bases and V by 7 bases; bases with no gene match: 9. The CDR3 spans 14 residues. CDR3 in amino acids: CASMATGSFYEQYF. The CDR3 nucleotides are TGTGCCAGCATGGCGACAGGGAGTTTCTACGAGCAGTACTTC.

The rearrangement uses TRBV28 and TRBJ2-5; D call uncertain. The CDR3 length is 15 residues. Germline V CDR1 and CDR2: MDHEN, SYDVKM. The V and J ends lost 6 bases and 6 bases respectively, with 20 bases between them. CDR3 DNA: TGTGCCAGCAGCGTATGGGAACGGAGTCAACAGACCCAGTACTTC. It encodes CASSVWERSQQTQYF.

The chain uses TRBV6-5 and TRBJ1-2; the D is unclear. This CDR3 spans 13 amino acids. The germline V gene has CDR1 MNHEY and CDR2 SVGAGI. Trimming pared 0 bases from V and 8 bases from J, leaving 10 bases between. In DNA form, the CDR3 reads TGTGCCAGCAGTTACTCGGAGGCTTCGGGCTACACCTTC. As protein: CASSYSEASGYTF.

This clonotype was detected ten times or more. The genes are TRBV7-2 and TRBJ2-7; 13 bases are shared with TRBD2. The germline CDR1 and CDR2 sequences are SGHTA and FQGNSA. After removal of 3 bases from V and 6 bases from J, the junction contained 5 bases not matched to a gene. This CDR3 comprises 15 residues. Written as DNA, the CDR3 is TGTGCCAGCAGCTTTATGACTAGCGGGAGGAGCGAGCAGTACTTC. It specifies CASSFMTSGRSEQYF.